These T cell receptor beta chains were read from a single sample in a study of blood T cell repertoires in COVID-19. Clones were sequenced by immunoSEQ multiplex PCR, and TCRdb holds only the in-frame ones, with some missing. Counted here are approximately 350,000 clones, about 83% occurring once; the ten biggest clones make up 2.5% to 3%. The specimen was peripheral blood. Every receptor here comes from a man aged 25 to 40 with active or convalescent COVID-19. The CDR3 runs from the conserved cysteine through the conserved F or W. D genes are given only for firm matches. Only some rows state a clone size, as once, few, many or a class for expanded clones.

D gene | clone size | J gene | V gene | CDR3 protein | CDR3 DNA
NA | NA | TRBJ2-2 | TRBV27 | CASSLYLGAVGELFF | TGTGCCAGCAGTTTATATTTAGGCGCGGTCGGGGAGCTGTTTTTT
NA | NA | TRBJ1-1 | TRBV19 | CASSIVGIREAFF | TGTGCCAGTAGTATAGTCGGGATTCGCGAAGCTTTCTTT
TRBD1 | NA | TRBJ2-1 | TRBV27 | CASRTGEGEQFF | TGTGCCAGCAGAACAGGGGAAGGTGAGCAGTTCTTC
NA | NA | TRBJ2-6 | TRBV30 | CAWNEGHPIPHSGANVLTF | TGTGCCTGGAATGAGGGACACCCAATCCCCCACTCTGGGGCCAACGTCCTGACTTTC
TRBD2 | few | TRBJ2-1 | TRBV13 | CASTGGGMINEQFF | TGTGCCAGCACGGGAGGCGGCATGATTAATGAGCAGTTCTTC
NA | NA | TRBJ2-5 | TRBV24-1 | CATSDTGRETQYF | TGTGCCACCAGTGATACAGGGCGAGAGACCCAGTACTTC
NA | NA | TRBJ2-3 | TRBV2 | CASSPKTEPPMNTQYF | TGTGCCAGCAGCCCCAAGACGGAGCCGCCGATGAATACGCAGTATTTT
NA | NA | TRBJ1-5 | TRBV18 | CASSPGEGLRNQPQHF | TGTGCCAGCTCACCGGGGGAGGGCCTTCGGAATCAGCCCCAGCATTTT
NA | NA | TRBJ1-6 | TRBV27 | CASSLSREGSPLHF | TGTGCCAGCAGTTTAAGCAGGGAGGGGTCACCCCTCCACTTT
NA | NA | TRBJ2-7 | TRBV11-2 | CASSWDNYEQYF | TGTGCCAGCAGCTGGGACAACTACGAGCAGTACTTC
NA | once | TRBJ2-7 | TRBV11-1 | CASSPKSGDYEQYF | TGTGCCAGCAGCCCAAAATCAGGGGACTACGAGCAGTACTTC
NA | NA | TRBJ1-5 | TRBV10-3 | CAISESGLMGNQPQHF | TGTGCCATCAGTGAGTCAGGACTGATGGGCAATCAGCCCCAGCATTTT
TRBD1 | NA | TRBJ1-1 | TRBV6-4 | CASSATTGTEAFF | TGTGCCAGCAGTGCAACGACAGGGACTGAAGCTTTCTTT
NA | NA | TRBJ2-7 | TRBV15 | CATSSSRDTSSYEQYF | TGTGCCACCAGCAGTTCCCGGGACACGAGCTCCTACGAGCAGTACTTC
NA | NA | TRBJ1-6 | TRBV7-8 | CASSVQGYSPLHF | TGTGCCAGCAGCGTACAGGGCTATTCACCCCTCCACTTT
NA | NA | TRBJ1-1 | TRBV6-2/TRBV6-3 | CASSYSPGLSTEAFF | TGTGCCAGCAGTTACTCTCCAGGATTGTCCACTGAAGCTTTCTTT
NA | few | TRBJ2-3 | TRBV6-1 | CASSDRQHPNTDTQYF | TGTGCCAGCAGTGACAGACAGCACCCCAACACAGATACGCAGTATTTT
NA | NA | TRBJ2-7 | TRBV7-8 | CASSLFGGAGINEQYF | TGTGCCAGCAGCTTGTTTGGCGGGGCAGGGATCAACGAGCAGTACTTC
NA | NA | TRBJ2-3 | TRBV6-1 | CASSDQAEGSDTQYF | TGTGCCAGCAGTGATCAAGCGGAGGGGTCAGATACGCAGTATTTT
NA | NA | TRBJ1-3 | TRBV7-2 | CASSLSGLAGGNTIYF | TGTGCCAGCAGCTTAAGCGGTTTAGCGGGTGGAAACACCATATATTTT
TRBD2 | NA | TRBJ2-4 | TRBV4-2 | CASSPGLAGGGNIQYF | TGTGCCAGCAGCCCAGGACTAGCGGGGGGCGGAAACATTCAGTACTTC
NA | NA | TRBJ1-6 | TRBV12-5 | CASGPGQLEAPLHF | TGTGCTAGTGGGCCCGGACAGTTGGAGGCACCCCTCCACTTT
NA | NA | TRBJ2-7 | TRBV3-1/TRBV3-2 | CASSQDQGYEQYF | TGTGCCAGCAGCCAAGATCAGGGGTACGAGCAGTACTTC
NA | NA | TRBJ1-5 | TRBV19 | CASSPLGGSQPQHF | TGTGCCAGTTCCCCCCTGGGGGGAAGTCAGCCCCAGCATTTT
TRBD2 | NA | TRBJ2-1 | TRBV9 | CASSVPRGRGDNEQFF | TGTGCCAGCAGCGTCCCCCGGGGGAGGGGTGACAATGAGCAGTTCTTC
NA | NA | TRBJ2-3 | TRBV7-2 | CASSSWSRTDTQYF | TGTGCCAGCAGCTCCTGGAGCCGCACAGATACGCAGTATTTT
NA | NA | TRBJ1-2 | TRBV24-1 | CATSAGYGYTF | TGTGCCACCAGTGCGGGTTATGGCTACACCTTC
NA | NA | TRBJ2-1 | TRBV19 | CASSMELDYNEQFF | TGTGCCAGTAGTATGGAGCTTGATTACAATGAGCAGTTCTTC
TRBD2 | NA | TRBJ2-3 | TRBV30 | CAWSTLAGRTDTQYF | TGTGCCTGGAGTACACTAGCGGGGCGCACAGATACGCAGTATTTT
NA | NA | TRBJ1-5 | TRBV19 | CASSPSGIRPQHF | TGTGCCAGTAGTCCCTCGGGGATTCGGCCCCAGCATTTT
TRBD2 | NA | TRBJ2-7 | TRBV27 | CASSLGGAGLYEQYF | TGTGCCAGCAGTTTGGGGGGAGCGGGACTCTACGAGCAGTACTTC
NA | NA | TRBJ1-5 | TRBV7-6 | CASSPSEEGKHQPQHF | TGTGCCAGCAGTCCGAGCGAGGAGGGGAAACATCAGCCCCAGCATTTT
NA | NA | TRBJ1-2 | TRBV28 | CASSFLAKAGDKANYGYTF | TGTGCCAGCAGTTTTCTCGCAAAAGCAGGGGATAAAGCTAACTATGGCTACACCTTC
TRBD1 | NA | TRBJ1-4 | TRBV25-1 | CASSRGGQGRQTNEKLFF | TGTGCCAGCAGTCGGGGGGGACAGGGGAGGCAAACTAATGAAAAACTGTTTTTT
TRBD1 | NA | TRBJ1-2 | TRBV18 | CASRRDSTTGGYTF | TGTGCCAGCCGCCGGGACAGTACCACGGGCGGCTACACCTTC
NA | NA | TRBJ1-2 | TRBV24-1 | CATSDELTNYGYTF | TGTGCCACCAGTGATGAACTCACTAACTATGGCTACACCTTC
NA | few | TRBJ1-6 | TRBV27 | CASSSTGPSSYNSPLHF | TGTGCCAGCAGTTCGACAGGACCGAGCTCCTATAATTCACCCCTCCACTTT
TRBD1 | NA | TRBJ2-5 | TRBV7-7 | CASSLGQGQETQYF | TGTGCCAGCAGTCTTGGACAGGGACAAGAGACCCAGTACTTC
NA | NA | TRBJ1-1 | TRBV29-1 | CSLTGLRANTEAFF | TGCAGCTTAACGGGACTCAGGGCTAACACTGAAGCTTTCTTT
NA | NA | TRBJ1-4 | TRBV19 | CASSTHRDNEKLFF | TGTGCCAGTAGTACCCACAGGGATAATGAAAAACTGTTTTTT
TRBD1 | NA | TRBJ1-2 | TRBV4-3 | CASSQADRGRGYTF | TGCGCCAGCAGCCAGGCGGACAGGGGACGTGGCTACACCTTC
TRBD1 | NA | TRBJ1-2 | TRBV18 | CASSRSGRTGVNYGYTF | TGTGCCAGCTCACGATCGGGGCGGACAGGGGTCAACTATGGCTACACCTTC
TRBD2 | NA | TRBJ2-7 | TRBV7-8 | CASSLAGLVEQYF | TGTGCCAGCAGCTTAGCAGGACTAGTTGAGCAGTACTTC
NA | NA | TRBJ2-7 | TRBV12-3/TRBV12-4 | CASRLGAREQYF | TGTGCCAGCAGGCTAGGGGCCAGGGAGCAGTACTTC
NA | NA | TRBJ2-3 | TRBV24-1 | CATALADTQYF | TGTGCCACCGCGCTCGCAGATACGCAGTATTTT
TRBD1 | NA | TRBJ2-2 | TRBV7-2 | CASSPDRVGIMGELFF | TGTGCCAGCAGCCCTGACAGGGTGGGGATCATGGGGGAGCTGTTTTTT
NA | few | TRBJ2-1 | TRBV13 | CASIPRGLMVAEQFF | TGTGCCAGCATCCCTCGGGGACTGATGGTTGCCGAGCAGTTCTTC
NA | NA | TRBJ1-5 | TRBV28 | CASSTLYSNQPQHF | TGTGCCAGCAGCACATTATATAGCAATCAGCCCCAGCATTTT
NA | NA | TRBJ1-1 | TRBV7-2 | CASRWGGSTEAFF | TGTGCCAGCAGGTGGGGGGGGAGCACTGAAGCTTTCTTT
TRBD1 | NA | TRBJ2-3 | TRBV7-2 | CASSPGQGQIPQYF | TGTGCCAGCAGCCCGGGACAGGGCCAGATTCCCCAGTATTTT
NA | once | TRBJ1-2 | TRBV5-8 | CASSLEAQLVYGYTF | TGTGCCAGCAGCCTCGAGGCCCAACTCGTCTATGGCTACACCTTC
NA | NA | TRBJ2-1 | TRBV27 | CASSPLPTILGDNEQFF | TGTGCCAGCAGTCCGCTCCCGACTATCCTCGGGGACAATGAGCAGTTCTTC
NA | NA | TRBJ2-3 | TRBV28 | CASSLEAGMQYF | TGTGCCAGCAGTTTAGAGGCTGGTATGCAGTATTTT
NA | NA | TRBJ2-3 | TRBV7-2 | CASSFLAATQYF | TGTGCCAGCAGCTTCTTAGCTGCCACGCAGTATTTT
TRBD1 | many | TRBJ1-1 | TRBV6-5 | CASRRTGTGNTEAFF | TGTGCCAGCAGGCGTACCGGGACAGGGAACACTGAAGCTTTCTTT